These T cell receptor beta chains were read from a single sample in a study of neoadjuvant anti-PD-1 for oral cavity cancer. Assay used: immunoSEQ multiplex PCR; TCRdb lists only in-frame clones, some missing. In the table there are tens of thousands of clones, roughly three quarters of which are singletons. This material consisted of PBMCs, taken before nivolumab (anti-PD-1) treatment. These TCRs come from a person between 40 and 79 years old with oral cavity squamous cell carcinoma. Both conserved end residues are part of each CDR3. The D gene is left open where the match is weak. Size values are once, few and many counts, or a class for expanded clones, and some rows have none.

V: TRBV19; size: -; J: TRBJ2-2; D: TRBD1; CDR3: CASSWTGDTGELFF; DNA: TGTGCCAGTAGTTGGACAGGTGACACCGGGGAGCTGTTTTTT
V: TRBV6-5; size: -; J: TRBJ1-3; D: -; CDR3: CASSPGISGNTIYF; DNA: TGTGCCAGCAGTCCAGGAATCTCTGGAAACACCATATATTTT
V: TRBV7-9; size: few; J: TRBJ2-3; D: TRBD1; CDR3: CASSLGDRGRTDTQYF; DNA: TGTGCCAGCAGCTTAGGGGACAGGGGGCGCACAGATACGCAGTATTTT
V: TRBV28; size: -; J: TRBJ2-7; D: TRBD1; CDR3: CASRGQGHEQYF; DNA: TGTGCCAGCAGGGGACAGGGACACGAGCAGTACTTC
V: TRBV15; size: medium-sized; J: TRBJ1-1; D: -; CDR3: CATSRSQEQNTEAFF; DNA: TGTGCCACCAGCAGAAGTCAGGAACAGAACACTGAAGCTTTCTTT
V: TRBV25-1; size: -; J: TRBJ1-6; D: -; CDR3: CASSFDSFPNSPLHF; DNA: TGTGCCAGCAGTTTTGACAGTTTTCCAAATTCACCCCTCCACTTT
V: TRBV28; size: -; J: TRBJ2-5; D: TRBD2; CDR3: CASSPRTRSETQYF; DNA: TGTGCCAGCAGCCCCCGGACTAGATCCGAGACCCAGTACTTC
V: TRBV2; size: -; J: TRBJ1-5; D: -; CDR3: CASSAQMGGKSRNQPQHF; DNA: TGTGCCAGCAGTGCGCAGATGGGGGGCAAGTCTCGCAATCAGCCCCAGCATTTT
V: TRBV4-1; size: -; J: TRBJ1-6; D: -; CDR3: CASSQGIDRSSNSPLHF; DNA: TGCGCCAGCAGCCAGGGTATTGACCGTAGCTCGAATTCACCCCTCCACTTT
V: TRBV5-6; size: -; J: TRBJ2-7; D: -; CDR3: CASSTGIKEYF; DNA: TGTGCCAGCAGCACCGGGATTAAGGAGTACTTC
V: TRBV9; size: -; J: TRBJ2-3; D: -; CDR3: CASSDDVDNTDTQYF; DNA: TGTGCCAGCAGCGACGACGTCGACAACACAGATACGCAGTATTTT
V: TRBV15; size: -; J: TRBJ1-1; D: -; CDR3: CATSRERWTDTEAFF; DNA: TGTGCCACCAGCAGAGAGAGGTGGACAGACACTGAAGCTTTCTTT
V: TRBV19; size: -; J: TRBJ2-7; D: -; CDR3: CASSIETRLTGRSSEQYF; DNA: TGTGCCAGTAGTATAGAAACGCGGTTAACAGGACGTTCGAGCGAGCAGTACTTC
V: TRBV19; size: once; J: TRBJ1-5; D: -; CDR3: CASSIRAERLSNQPQHF; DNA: TGTGCCAGTAGTATAAGGGCTGAGAGGCTAAGCAATCAGCCCCAGCATTTT
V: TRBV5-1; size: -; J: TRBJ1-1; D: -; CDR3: CASRSEPNMNTEAFF; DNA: TGCGCCAGCCGCTCGGAACCTAATATGAACACTGAAGCTTTCTTT
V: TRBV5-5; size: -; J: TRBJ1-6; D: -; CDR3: CASTLEEKHSPLHF; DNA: TGTGCCAGCACCCTCGAGGAGAAGCATTCACCCCTCCACTTT
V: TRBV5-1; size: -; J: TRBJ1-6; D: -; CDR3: CASSLASGYNSPLHF; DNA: TGCGCCAGCAGCTTGGCCTCGGGTTATAATTCACCCCTCCACTTT
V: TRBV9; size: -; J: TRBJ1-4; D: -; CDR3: CASSVFSTNEKLFF; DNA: TGTGCCAGCAGCGTTTTTTCAACTAATGAAAAACTGTTTTTT
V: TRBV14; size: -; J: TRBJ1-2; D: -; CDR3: CASSQDPARESLSYGYTF; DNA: TGTGCCAGCAGCCAAGATCCCGCCAGGGAGAGCTTATCATATGGCTACACCTTC
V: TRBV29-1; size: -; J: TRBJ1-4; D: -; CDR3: CSAGGRDEKLFF; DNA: TGCAGCGCCGGGGGGAGGGATGAAAAACTGTTTTTT
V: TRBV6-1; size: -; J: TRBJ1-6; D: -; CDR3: CASSAQTYNSPLHF; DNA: TGTGCCAGCAGTGCTCAGACCTATAATTCACCCCTCCACTTT
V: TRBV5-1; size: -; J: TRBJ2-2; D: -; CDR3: CASSTATVNTGELFF; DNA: TGCGCCAGCAGCACTGCGACAGTAAACACCGGGGAGCTGTTTTTT
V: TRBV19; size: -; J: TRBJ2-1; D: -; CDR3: CASSISDEQFF; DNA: TGTGCCAGTAGTATATCCGATGAGCAGTTCTTC
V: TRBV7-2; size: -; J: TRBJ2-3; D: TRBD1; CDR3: CASSPDRATDTQYF; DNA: TGTGCCAGCAGCCCTGACAGGGCGACAGATACGCAGTATTTT
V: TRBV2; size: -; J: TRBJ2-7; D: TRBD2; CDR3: CASNLKETSSYSYEQYF; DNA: TGTGCCAGCAATTTAAAGGAGACTAGCTCTTACTCCTACGAGCAGTACTTC
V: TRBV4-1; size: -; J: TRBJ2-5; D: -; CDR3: CASSQYVTGQETQYF; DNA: TGCGCCAGCAGCCAATATGTGACAGGACAAGAGACCCAGTACTTC
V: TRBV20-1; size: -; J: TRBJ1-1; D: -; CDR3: CSASHHTEAFF; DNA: TGCAGTGCTAGTCACCACACTGAAGCTTTCTTT
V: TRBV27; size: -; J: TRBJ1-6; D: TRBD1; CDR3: CATKSGRGINSPLHF; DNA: TGTGCCACCAAGAGCGGCAGGGGGATTAATTCACCCCTCCACTTT
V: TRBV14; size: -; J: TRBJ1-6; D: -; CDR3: CASSQTGIISYNSPLHF; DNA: TGTGCCAGCAGCCAAACAGGGATTATTTCCTATAATTCACCCCTCCACTTT
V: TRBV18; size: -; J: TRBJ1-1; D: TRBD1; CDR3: CASSPSDRGNTEAFF; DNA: TGTGCCAGCTCACCATCGGACAGGGGCAACACTGAAGCTTTCTTT
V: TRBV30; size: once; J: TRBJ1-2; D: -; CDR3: CAWSAGSSSNYGYTF; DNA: TGTGCCTGGAGCGCAGGGTCCTCAAGTAACTATGGCTACACCTTC
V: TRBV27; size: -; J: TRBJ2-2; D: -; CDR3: CASSRTEVRRNTGELFF; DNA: TGTGCCAGCAGTCGGACAGAGGTGAGGAGGAACACCGGGGAGCTGTTTTTT
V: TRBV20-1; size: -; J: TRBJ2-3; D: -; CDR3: CSAGVTDTQYF; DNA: TGCAGTGCCGGGGTCACAGATACGCAGTATTTT
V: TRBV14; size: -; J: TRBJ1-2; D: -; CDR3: CASSSQGLSYTF; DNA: TGTGCCAGCAGTTCCCAGGGGTTGAGCTACACCTTC
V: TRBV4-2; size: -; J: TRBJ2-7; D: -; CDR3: CASSPTHQGPSSYEQYF; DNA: TGTGCCAGCAGCCCCACTCACCAGGGCCCAAGCTCCTACGAGCAGTACTTC
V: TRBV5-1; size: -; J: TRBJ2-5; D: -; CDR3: CASSEGTRQETQYF; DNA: TGCGCCAGCAGCGAAGGGACACGCCAAGAGACCCAGTACTTC
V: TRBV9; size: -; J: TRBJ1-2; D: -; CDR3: CASSVVGQTYHGYTF; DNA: TGTGCCAGCAGCGTAGTAGGGCAGACATATCATGGCTACACCTTC
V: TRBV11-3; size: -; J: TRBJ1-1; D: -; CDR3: CASSLGQGDTEAFF; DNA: TGTGCCAGCAGCTTAGGGCAGGGCGACACTGAAGCTTTCTTT